Below are 10 T cell receptor beta chains sequenced from a single sample in a study of spatial heterogeneity in lung cancer. TCRdb re-called the 5' RACE reads with MiXCR, one entry per CDR3 protein. Of about 9,900 distinct CDR3 sequences listed, 5.5% to 7.5% were seen once; the top ten hold about 7.1%. Findings and limits, study-wide: Tracking of tumor mutation counts was seen in expanded intratumoral alpha and beta TCR counts.

Documented time point: sample taken at primary tumor resection. No antigen has been identified for these receptors. Specimen: lung tumor tissue, collected at surgery. The source is a female donor with early-stage non-small cell lung cancer.

V gene TRBV6-2 or TRBV6-3 combines with J gene TRBJ2-2; 13 bases agree with TRBD2. V was clipped by 7 bases and J by 6 bases; unmatched bases: 14. The V gene's germline CDR1 is MNHEY and CDR2 SVGEGT. This CDR3 region has 18 residues. CDR3 protein: CASNSGTSGVGFPGELFF. CDR3 DNA: TGTGCCAGCAACTCCGGGACTAGCGGGGTCGGTTTCCCCGGGGAGCTGTTTTTT.

This clonotype is labeled as medium-sized. This chain joins TRBV7-8 and TRBJ1-5, with 7 bases lining up with TRBD1. The CDR3 is 17 amino acids. Losses at the gene ends were 3 bases for V and 6 bases for J; bases not matched to a gene: 14. The germline CDR1 and CDR2 sequences are SGHVS and FQNEAQ. For the CDR3, the DNA is TGTGCCAGCAGCTTTCCTATCCCAGGGGGACGAAGTCAGCCCCAGCATTTT. As protein: CASSFPIPGGRSQPQHF. Variable domain in full (rest from reference TRBV7-8 and TRBJ1-5): GAGVSQSPRYKVAKRGQDVALRCDPISGHVSLFWYQQALGQGPEFLTYFQNEAQLDKSGLPSDRFFAERPEGSVSTLKIQRTQQEDSAVYLCASSFPIPGGRSQPQHFGDGTRLSIL.

This clonotype ranks as medium-sized. The chain is built from TRBV6-2 or TRBV6-3 and TRBJ1-2; no reliable D call. Germline V gene sequence: CDR1 MNHEY, CDR2 SVGEGT. Trimming left V 2 bases short and J 4 bases short, with 14 bases between. CDR3 size: 15 residues. In DNA, the CDR3 is TGTGCCAGCAGTTACCAAGTGTTGGAGGCCTATGGCTACACCTTC. It specifies CASSYQVLEAYGYTF.

This clonotype has a count of ten or more. The chain links TRBV5-6 to TRBJ2-3; 8 bases map to TRBD1. The V segment lost 4 bases and the J segment 7 bases; nucleotides outside the gene matches: 14. This CDR3 is built from 16 residues. Germline V gives CDR1 SGHDT, CDR2 YYEEEE. The CDR3 sequence: CASSILTGQGHNTQYF. CDR3 DNA sequence: TGTGCCAGCAGCATACTCACCGGACAGGGACACAATACGCAGTATTTT. Using reference TRBV5-6 and TRBJ2-3 for the parts outside the CDR3, the full variable domain is DAGVTQSPTHLIKTRGQQVTLRCSPKSGHDTVSWYQQALGQGPQFIFQYYEEEERQRGNFPDRFSGHQFPNYSSELNVNALLLGDSALYLCASSILTGQGHNTQYFGPGTRLTVL.

This clonotype was seen many times. The rearrangement uses TRBV5-1 and TRBJ1-6; 9 positions agree with TRBD1. Per germline, CDR1 SGHRS and CDR2 YFSETQ. The ends lost 7 bases at V and 13 bases at J; junction bases unmatched: 18. The CDR3 is 16 residues long. The CDR3 sequence: CASQPGQGFSLFPLHF. The DNA for the CDR3 is TGCGCCAGCCAACCGGGACAGGGTTTTTCCCTGTTTCCCCTCCACTTT.

This clonotype was counted at least ten times. The chain joins TRBV6-2 or TRBV6-3 to TRBJ1-5; TRBD1 is a possible D gene (5 bases). The CDR3 has 14 amino acids. The V and J ends lost 6 bases and 0 bases respectively, with 9 bases between them. Germline loops: CDR1 MNHEY, CDR2 SVGEGT. The CDR3 spells CASSWDLSNQPQHF. The CDR3 DNA reads as TGTGCCAGCAGCTGGGACCTTAGCAATCAGCCCCAGCATTTT.

This clonotype has ten or more counts. The chain has TRBV12-3 or TRBV12-4 and TRBJ2-7; D remains unclear. The CDR3 consists of 12 residues. V lost 5 bases, J lost 4 bases, and 9 bases lay in between. The CDR3 region is CASSRTEYEQYF. CDR3 bases: TGTGCCAGCAGTAGGACCGAATACGAGCAGTACTTC.

This clonotype was detected a few times. The gene calls are TRBV18 and TRBJ1-1, with 9 positions matching TRBD1. The germline gives CDR1 KGHSH, CDR2 LQKENI. The CDR3 sequence is 16 residues long. The junction had 6 bases not matched to a gene; V was cut back by 4 bases and J by 0 bases. The CDR3 DNA follows: TGTGCCAGCTCACTTCTCGGGACAGGGATGAACACTGAAGCTTTCTTT. Translating gives CASSLLGTGMNTEAFF.

In its sample, this clonotype was seen many times. CDR3 DNA sequence: TGTGCCAGCAGCCGGACAGGGTTTATAGACTATGGCTACACCTTC. Its translation is CASSRTGFIDYGYTF. The chain joins TRBV5-5 to TRBJ1-2; 8 nucleotides agree with TRBD1. The CDR3 is made up of 15 amino acids. Germline V gene data show CDR1 as SGHKS and CDR2 as YYEKEE (reference sequence). V was clipped by 4 bases and J by 3 bases; unmatched bases: 8.

Worth noting for this clonotype: At one end the junction does not follow the germline gene, possibly because of a read error. V usage is TRBV29-1 and J usage is TRBJ2-3; TRBD1 agrees at 11 bases. The CDR3 runs 12 residues. From germline, CDR1 is SQVTM and CDR2 ANQGSEA. This CDR3 is CSGRNGQGATDF. The CDR3 coding sequence is TGCAGCGGGCGAAACGGACAGGGGGCAACGGATTTT.